This TCR beta chain was identified in a study of blood T cell repertoires in COVID-19. Across the study: Acute and convalescent COVID-19 samples came from the United States, Italy and Spain. From T cells, B-cell-depleted T cells, or PBMCs came the material, which was cDNA or gDNA.

Trimming stripped 1 base from V and 7 bases from J, with 4 bases between. CDR1 is KGHDR and CDR2 is SFDVKD in the germline V gene. There are 12 residues in the CDR3. How the authors handled the data: Reference gene primer amplification gave nucleated cell count estimates. The protocol was immunoSEQ multiplex PCR, while the TCRdb copy is restricted to in-frame clones and leaves out a portion. For V, J and clone size, that table is used; D and trimming come from the DNA. This sample has around 190,000 clones, with 70% to 85% found just once. Sequencing was done on a sample of peripheral blood. This chain connects TRBV24-1 to TRBJ2-1; no definite D call. This clonotype originated in a human donor in a cohort sampled during active COVID-19. CDR3 nucleotide sequence: TGTGCCACCAGTGATTTCACTAATGAGCAGTTCTTC. Translating it yields CATSDFTNEQFF.